This T cell receptor beta chain appears in the sequencing data of a study of spatial heterogeneity in lung cancer. General study points: How many expanded intratumoral alpha and beta TCRs were present tracked the tumor mutation count, which was a count of nonsynonymous mutations.

This CDR3 comprises 16 residues. With 0 bases removed from V and 7 bases from J, the gap between germline ends came to 16 bases. CDR1 is SEHNR, CDR2 FQNEAQ, per germline (reference sequence). Each CDR3 protein gets one entry after TCRdb re-called the 5' RACE reads with MiXCR. The sample carries 20,000 to 25,000 distinct CDR3 sequences, approximately 2.8% recorded once. The sample's time point: sample taken at primary tumor resection. The 70 or so donors had untreated early-stage non-small cell lung cancer. Whole RNA came from tumor, nontumor lung or frozen PBMC and was sequenced without being sorted. This clonotype was counted ten times or more. The antigen is not known.

The chain uses TRBV7-9 and TRBJ2-4, with a tentative D call TRBD2 (7 bases). The material sequenced was lung tumor tissue, taken at surgery. This sequence was found in a male donor with early-stage non-small cell lung cancer. As DNA, the CDR3 is TGTGCCAGCAGCTTAGCGGCGGGGGCTCCAAGGAACATTCAGTACTTC. Translated, it gives CASSLAAGAPRNIQYF.